This T cell receptor beta chain originates from a study of shared clonotypes between healthy human individuals. Study-wide context: Researchers assigned three CD4 naive, three CD4 memory, two CD8 naive and one CD8 memory plate to each donor.

This CDR3 is 12 amino acids long. V dropped 4 bases and J dropped 5 bases, with 8 bases sitting between them. In germline, CDR1 is KGHSH, CDR2 LQKENI. With respect to this clone: Antigen: not known.

TCRdb's table, derived via immunoSEQ multiplex PCR, lists solely in-frame clones and lacks some. The sample gives about 2 million clones, approximately 95% of which show up once; 0.1% to 0.15% is in the top ten. Overall study findings and caveats: Generally, naive subsets came out with larger estimated richness than memory subsets.

This chain joins TRBV18 and TRBJ2-5; D remains unclear. Sequenced input: naive CD4+ T cells sorted from blood. Subset of the sample: CD45RA+ positively selected. The receptor comes from a man in his late teens or twenties in good health. In DNA, the CDR3 is TGTGCCAGCTCACAGAAGACGGAGACCCAGTACTTC. This sequence encodes CASSQKTETQYF. The full variable domain, completed using reference TRBV18 and TRBJ2-5, is NAGVMQNPRHLVRRRGQEARLRCSPMKGHSHVYWYRQLPEEGLKFMVYLQKENIIDESGMPKERFSAEFPKEGPSILRIQQVVRGDSAAYFCASSQKTETQYFGPGTRLLVL.